The clone carrying this TCR beta chain has a single count. The sample comes from a study of blood T cell repertoires in COVID-19. As for the study in general: T cells, B-cell-depleted T cells, or PBMCs supplied cDNA or gDNA.

Clones were sequenced by immunoSEQ multiplex PCR, and TCRdb holds only the in-frame ones, with some missing. This table has about 260,000 clones, approximately 84% appearing once. This CDR3 is 15 amino acids long. CDR1 LGHNA and CDR2 YSLEER come from the germline V gene. The ends lost 1 base at V and 5 bases at J; junction bases unmatched: 5. The chain has TRBV4-3 and TRBJ2-1; 7 bases are shared with TRBD1. Sequencing input: peripheral blood. The sequence was collected from a woman of 80 years or more with acute or convalescent COVID-19. The CDR3 reads CASSQVAGTDNEQFF. The DNA of the CDR3 is TGCGCCAGCAGCCAAGTAGCAGGGACAGACAATGAGCAGTTCTTC.